The 14 T cell receptor beta chains reported below all come from one sample, sequenced in a study of blood T cell repertoires in COVID-19. The assay was immunoSEQ multiplex PCR, and TCRdb's table has in-frame clones only and misses some. Among about 210,000 clones, around 86% were seen once, and the ten largest hold just under 9%. Sequences were obtained from PBMCs or T cells enriched from blood (not recorded which). These receptors were taken from a woman between 45 and 65 years old with acute COVID-19.

The chain employs TRBV6-2 or TRBV6-3 and TRBJ2-3; 10 nucleotides line up with TRBD2. The trim removed 6 bases at V and 7 bases at J, leaving 10 bases unmatched. Germline values: CDR1 MNHEY, CDR2 SVGEGT. This CDR3 comprises 15 residues. Here the CDR3 reads CASSTDSGGRNTQYF. CDR3 bases: TGTGCCAGCAGCACGGATAGCGGGGGGCGAAATACGCAGTATTTT.

The rearrangement uses TRBV6-5 and TRBJ1-1; 8 bases are a match to TRBD1. The CDR3 covers 15 residues. V shed 6 bases and J 4 bases; nucleotides not matched to a gene: 10. Germline CDR1 MNHEY, CDR2 SVGAGI. CDR3 coding DNA: TGTGCCAGCAGCAGGGGGCGAGGAGGCGGCACTGAAGCTTTCTTT. This codes for CASSRGRGGGTEAFF.

The chain combines TRBV7-2 with TRBJ1-1; TRBD1 might be the D (5 bases). Germline V gives CDR1 SGHTA, CDR2 FQGNSA. Between the trimmed V and J ends, which lost 5 bases and 1 base, there was a span of 17 bases. The CDR3 has 16 amino acids. CDR3 loop: CASSPRGGSRNTEAFF. The CDR3 region has the DNA TGTGCCAGCAGCCCCCGGGGCGGGAGCCGGAACACTGAAGCTTTCTTT. Supplemented by reference TRBV7-2 and TRBJ1-1, the full variable domain reads GAGVSQSPSNKVTEKGKDVELRCDPISGHTALYWYRQSLGQGLEFLIYFQGNSAPDKSGLPSDRFSAERTGGSVSTLTIQRTQQEDSAVYLCASSPRGGSRNTEAFFGQGTRLTVV.

J is TRBJ1-1 and V is TRBV7-2; 7 bases map to TRBD1. J gave up 0 bases and V 7 bases, and 2 bases lay outside the gene matches. The CDR3 sequence is 13 residues long. CDR1 is SGHTA, CDR2 FQGNSA, per germline. The CDR3 loop is CASTDRLNTEAFF. The CDR3 bases are TGTGCCAGCACGGACAGGTTGAACACTGAAGCTTTCTTT.

This rearrangement joins TRBV5-4 to TRBJ2-7; 8 bases agree with TRBD2. The CDR3 totals 14 residues. V was clipped by 4 bases and J by 2 bases; unmatched bases: 5. Germline values: CDR1 SGHNT, CDR2 YYREEE (reference sequence). The CDR3 nucleotides read TGTGCCAGCAGCACCAGCGGGGGCACCTACGAGCAGTACTTC. Protein product: CASSTSGGTYEQYF.

The rearrangement links TRBV7-2 to TRBJ1-6, with D unclear. The germline V and J ends were trimmed by 2 bases and 9 bases, with 11 bases remaining between them. This CDR3 has 14 amino acids. Germline V gives CDR1 SGHTA, CDR2 FQGNSA. The CDR3 DNA is TGTGCCAGCAGCTTAATCGGGGTCGGTTCACCCCTCCACTTT. It codes for CASSLIGVGSPLHF.

The CDR3 is CASSRTGVDTGELFF. In DNA form, the CDR3 reads TGTGCCAGCAGCAGAACAGGGGTCGACACCGGGGAGCTGTTTTTT. This chain joins TRBV5-4 and TRBJ2-2, with TRBD1 identical over 7 bases. V lost 4 bases, J lost 3 bases, and 6 bases stayed unmatched. Germline V gene data show CDR1 as SGHNT and CDR2 as YYREEE (reference sequence). The CDR3 is 15 residues long.

This clone showed up just once. The gene calls are TRBV12-3 or TRBV12-4 and TRBJ1-3; D not certain. The germline V and J ends were trimmed by 5 bases and 4 bases, with 6 bases remaining between them. This CDR3 has 12 residues. CDR3 DNA: TGTGCCAGCAGTAAACAGGGAAACACCATATATTTT. Amino acids: CASSKQGNTIYF.

V usage is TRBV3-1 (or the pseudogene TRBV3-2) and J usage is TRBJ2-5; 12 bases map to TRBD2. The germline V gene has CDR1 LGHDT and CDR2 YNNKEL (reference sequence). There are 18 residues in the CDR3. Trimming took 1 base from V and 5 from J; bases not matched to a gene: 11. CDR3 nucleotides: TGTGCCAGCAGCCAAGGCTTGGTTTCTAGCGGGGGGGCGGAGACCCAGTACTTC. It is translated as CASSQGLVSSGGAETQYF.

The chain couples TRBV5-4 to TRBJ2-7; 9 nucleotides line up with TRBD1. V gave up 4 bases and J gave up 3 bases; unmatched junction bases: 14. The CDR3 totals 17 residues. Germline CDR1 is SGHNT and CDR2 is YYREEE (reference sequence). CDR3 amino acids: CASSKATGTGKNYEQYF. The DNA for the CDR3 is TGTGCCAGCAGCAAAGCCACGGGGACAGGGAAGAACTACGAGCAGTACTTC.

The chain carries TRBV7-8 and TRBJ2-3; D not resolved. The CDR3 spans 15 residues. Trimming took off 1 base at V and 1 base at J, with 9 bases between the two ends. Germline CDR1 is SGHVS and CDR2 is FQNEAQ. The CDR3 loop reads CASSLDEERTDTQYF. The CDR3 DNA reads as TGTGCCAGCAGCTTAGATGAGGAACGCACAGATACGCAGTATTTT.

V usage is TRBV3-1 (or the pseudogene TRBV3-2) and J usage is TRBJ2-7, with 9 bases aligning to TRBD1. V shed 4 bases, J shed 7 bases, and the junction held 17 bases outside the gene matches. Looked up from germline, CDR1 is LGHDT and CDR2 is YNNKEL (reference sequence). This CDR3 has 17 amino acids. The CDR3 here is CASSPRVIPGQGGEQYF. CDR3 bases: TGTGCCAGCAGCCCAAGGGTAATTCCGGGACAGGGTGGGGAGCAGTACTTC.

This chain links TRBV18 with TRBJ2-1; TRBD1 matches 7 bases. V shed 4 bases, J shed 1 base, and the junction held 4 bases outside the gene matches. Germline CDR1 KGHSH, CDR2 LQKENI. This CDR3 has 15 amino acids. DNA of the CDR3: TGTGCCAGCTCACGGTCACAGGGGTCCTACAATGAGCAGTTCTTC. Protein product: CASSRSQGSYNEQFF.

A note on this clone: Compared with germline, one end of the junction differs, possibly owing to a read error. The chain joins TRBV6-6 to TRBJ1-5; 8 positions match TRBD1. Per germline, CDR1 MNHNY and CDR2 SVGAGI (reference sequence). The CDR3 has 15 amino acids. In DNA form, the CDR3 reads TGTGCCAGCACAAACCAGGGGGCAGGCAACCAGCCCCAGCATTTT. The encoded protein is CASTNQGAGNQPQHF.